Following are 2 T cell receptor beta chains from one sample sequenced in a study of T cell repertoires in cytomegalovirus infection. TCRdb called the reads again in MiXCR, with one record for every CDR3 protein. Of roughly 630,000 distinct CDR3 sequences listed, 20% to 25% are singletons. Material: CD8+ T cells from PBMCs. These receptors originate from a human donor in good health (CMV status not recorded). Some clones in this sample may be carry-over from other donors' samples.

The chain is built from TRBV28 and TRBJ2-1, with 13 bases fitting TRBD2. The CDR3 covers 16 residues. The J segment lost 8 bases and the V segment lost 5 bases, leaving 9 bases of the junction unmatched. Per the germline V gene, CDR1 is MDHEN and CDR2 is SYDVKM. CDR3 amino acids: CASSRQLAGGLDEQFF. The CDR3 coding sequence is TGTGCCAGCAGTAGACAACTAGCGGGGGGGCTCGATGAGCAGTTCTTC.

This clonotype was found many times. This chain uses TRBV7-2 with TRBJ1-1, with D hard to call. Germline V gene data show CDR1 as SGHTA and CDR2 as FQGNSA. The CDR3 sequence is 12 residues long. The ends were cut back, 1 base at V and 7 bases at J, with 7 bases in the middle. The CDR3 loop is CASSLGDIEAFF. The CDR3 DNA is TGTGCCAGCAGCTTAGGCGACATTGAAGCTTTCTTT.